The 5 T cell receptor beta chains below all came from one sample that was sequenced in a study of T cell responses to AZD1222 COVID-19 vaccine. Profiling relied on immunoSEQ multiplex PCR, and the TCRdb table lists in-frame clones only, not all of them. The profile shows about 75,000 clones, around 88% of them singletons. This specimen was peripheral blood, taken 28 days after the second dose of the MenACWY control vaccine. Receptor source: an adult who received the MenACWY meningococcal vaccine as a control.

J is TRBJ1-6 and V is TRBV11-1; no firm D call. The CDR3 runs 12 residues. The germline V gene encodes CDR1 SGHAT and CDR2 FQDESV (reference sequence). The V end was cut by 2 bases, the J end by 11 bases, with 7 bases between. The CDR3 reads CASSLTETPLHF. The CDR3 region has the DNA TGTGCCAGCAGCTTAACAGAGACACCCCTCCACTTT.

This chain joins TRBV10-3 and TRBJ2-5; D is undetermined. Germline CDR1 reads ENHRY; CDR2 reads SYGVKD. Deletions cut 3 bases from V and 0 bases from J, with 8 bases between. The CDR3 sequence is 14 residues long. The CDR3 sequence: CAISEGRNQETQYF. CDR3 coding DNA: TGTGCCATCAGTGAAGGGCGGAACCAAGAGACCCAGTACTTC.

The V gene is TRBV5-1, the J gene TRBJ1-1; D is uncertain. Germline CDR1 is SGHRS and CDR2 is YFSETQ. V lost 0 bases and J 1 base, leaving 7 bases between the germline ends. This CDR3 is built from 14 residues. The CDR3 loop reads CASSLVGENTEAFF. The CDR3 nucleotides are TGCGCCAGCAGCTTGGTCGGGGAGAACACTGAAGCTTTCTTT.

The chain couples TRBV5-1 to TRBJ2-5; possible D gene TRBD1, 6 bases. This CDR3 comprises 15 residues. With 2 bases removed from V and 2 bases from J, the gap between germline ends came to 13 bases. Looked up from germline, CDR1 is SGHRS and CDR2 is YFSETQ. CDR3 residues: CASSLTGFLQETQYF. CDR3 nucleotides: TGCGCCAGCAGCTTAACAGGGTTTCTACAAGAGACCCAGTACTTC.

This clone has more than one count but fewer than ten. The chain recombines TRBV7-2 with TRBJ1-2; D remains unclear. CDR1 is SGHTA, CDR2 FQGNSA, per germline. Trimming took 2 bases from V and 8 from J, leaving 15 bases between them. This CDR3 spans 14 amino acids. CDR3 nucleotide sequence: TGTGCCAGCAGCTTACGAGGAGCGGAGTACGGCTACACCTTC. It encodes CASSLRGAEYGYTF. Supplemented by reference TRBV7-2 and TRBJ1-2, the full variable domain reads GAGVSQSPSNKVTEKGKDVELRCDPISGHTALYWYRQSLGQGLEFLIYFQGNSAPDKSGLPSDRFSAERTGGSVSTLTIQRTQQEDSAVYLCASSLRGAEYGYTFGSGTRLTVV.